This is a list of T cell receptor beta chains from one sample in a study of blood T cell repertoires in COVID-19. Produced via immunoSEQ multiplex PCR; TCRdb's table is partial and in-frame only. This sample has fewer than 250,000 clones, with about 83% found just once. Sequencing input: PBMCs or T cells enriched from blood (not recorded which). Receptors were obtained from a woman aged 30 to 39 who had been exposed to COVID-19. The CDR3 runs from the conserved cysteine through the conserved F or W. Fields, in order: clone size, V gene, J gene, D gene, CDR3 DNA, CDR3 protein. The D gene is left open where the match is weak. Clone size appears in some rows only: once, few, many, or a class for an expanded clone.

clone_size: -; v_call: TRBV11-2; j_call: TRBJ1-1; d_call: -; cdr3_nt: TGTGCCAGCAGCTTAGATGAGAGGAACACTGAAGCTTTCTTT; cdr3_aa: CASSLDERNTEAFF
clone_size: -; v_call: TRBV18; j_call: TRBJ2-1; d_call: TRBD2; cdr3_nt: TGTGCCAGCTCACCCAGCGGGGGGGCAAGGACAATGAGCACCCGTTCGGACTTCTTC; cdr3_aa: CASSPSGGARTMSTRSDFF
clone_size: -; v_call: TRBV23-1; j_call: TRBJ1-6; d_call: -; cdr3_nt: TGCGCCAGCATATGGGAGGAGCGGTGTAATTCACCCCTCCACTTT; cdr3_aa: CASIWEERCNSPLHF
clone_size: -; v_call: TRBV18; j_call: TRBJ2-7; d_call: -; cdr3_nt: TGTGCCAGCTCACCTTACTCATCGAACGAGCAGTACTTC; cdr3_aa: CASSPYSSNEQYF
clone_size: -; v_call: TRBV7-2; j_call: TRBJ2-2; d_call: TRBD1; cdr3_nt: TGTGCCAGCAGCTTACTGCGTGGGACAGCGAACACCGGGGAGCTGTTTTTT; cdr3_aa: CASSLLRGTANTGELFF
clone_size: -; v_call: TRBV11-3; j_call: TRBJ2-7; d_call: TRBD1; cdr3_nt: TGTGCCAGCAGCTCGGACAGGGGCTACGAGCAGTACTTC; cdr3_aa: CASSSDRGYEQYF
clone_size: -; v_call: TRBV5-1; j_call: TRBJ1-1; d_call: TRBD1; cdr3_nt: TGCGCCAGCAGCGCGACAGGGCTGACTGAAGCTTTCTTT; cdr3_aa: CASSATGLTEAFF
clone_size: -; v_call: TRBV7-9; j_call: TRBJ1-1; d_call: -; cdr3_nt: TGTGCCAGCAGCTTAGCCCTTGTAGTGAACACTGAAGCTTTCTTT; cdr3_aa: CASSLALVVNTEAFF
clone_size: -; v_call: TRBV5-4; j_call: TRBJ2-5; d_call: -; cdr3_nt: TGTGCCAGCAGACGGGGGGCCCAAGAGACCCAGTACTTC; cdr3_aa: CASRRGAQETQYF
clone_size: -; v_call: TRBV4-1; j_call: TRBJ2-4; d_call: -; cdr3_nt: TGCGCCAGCAGCGGGGGGGCAAACATTCAGTACTTC; cdr3_aa: CASSGGANIQYF
clone_size: -; v_call: TRBV5-1; j_call: TRBJ1-5; d_call: TRBD1; cdr3_nt: TGCGCCAGCAGCCTAGGGACAGGGGATAATCAGCCCCAGCATTTT; cdr3_aa: CASSLGTGDNQPQHF
clone_size: -; v_call: TRBV6-2/TRBV6-3; j_call: TRBJ1-1; d_call: TRBD1; cdr3_nt: TGTGCCAGCAGTGTGGGACAGCCGGGGGCGAACACTGAAGCTTTCTTT; cdr3_aa: CASSVGQPGANTEAFF
clone_size: -; v_call: TRBV5-1; j_call: TRBJ2-5; d_call: TRBD2; cdr3_nt: TGCGCCAGCAGCTTGGGCAGCGGGGGACTCCAAGAGACCCAGTACTTC; cdr3_aa: CASSLGSGGLQETQYF
clone_size: -; v_call: TRBV7-9; j_call: TRBJ2-5; d_call: -; cdr3_nt: TGTGCCAGCAGGGAGGCAGAGACCCAGTACTTC; cdr3_aa: CASREAETQYF
clone_size: -; v_call: TRBV30; j_call: TRBJ1-1; d_call: -; cdr3_nt: TGTGCCTGGAGTGGGACTTTACGAGGGGAAGCTTTCTTT; cdr3_aa: CAWSGTLRGEAFF
clone_size: -; v_call: TRBV6-5; j_call: TRBJ1-2; d_call: -; cdr3_nt: TGTGCCAGCAGTTACTCGGAGCCTGGAGGCTATGGCTACACCTTC; cdr3_aa: CASSYSEPGGYGYTF
clone_size: -; v_call: TRBV7-6; j_call: TRBJ2-5; d_call: -; cdr3_nt: TGTGCCAGCAGCCCATACCAAGAGACCCAGTACTTC; cdr3_aa: CASSPYQETQYF
clone_size: few; v_call: TRBV2; j_call: TRBJ1-2; d_call: TRBD1; cdr3_nt: TGTGCCAGGAGGACAGGTTTCGGCTACACCTTC; cdr3_aa: CARRTGFGYTF
clone_size: many; v_call: TRBV13; j_call: TRBJ1-1; d_call: -; cdr3_nt: TGTGCCAGCACCCCAGACACTGAAGCTTTCTTT; cdr3_aa: CASTPDTEAFF
clone_size: -; v_call: TRBV7-8; j_call: TRBJ1-1; d_call: -; cdr3_nt: TGTGCCAGCAGCTATGCGCCGGACACTGAAGCTTTCTTT; cdr3_aa: CASSYAPDTEAFF
clone_size: -; v_call: TRBV4-2; j_call: TRBJ2-3; d_call: TRBD2; cdr3_nt: TGTGCCAGCAGCCAAGAATACGCGGGGGTAGGCACAGATACGCAGTATTTT; cdr3_aa: CASSQEYAGVGTDTQYF
clone_size: -; v_call: TRBV5-1; j_call: TRBJ2-6; d_call: -; cdr3_nt: TGCGCCAGCAGCTTGGAGTCAGGGTTCAGCTCTGGGGCCAACGTCCTGACTTTC; cdr3_aa: CASSLESGFSSGANVLTF
clone_size: -; v_call: TRBV5-5; j_call: TRBJ1-2; d_call: -; cdr3_nt: TGTGCCAGCACCTTAGGGGAGGTGAGGGGCTACACCTTC; cdr3_aa: CASTLGEVRGYTF
clone_size: -; v_call: TRBV6-5; j_call: TRBJ2-7; d_call: TRBD2; cdr3_nt: TGTGCCAGCAGTCCCAGACTAGCGGGGGCGACCGAGCAGTACTTC; cdr3_aa: CASSPRLAGATEQYF
clone_size: -; v_call: TRBV27; j_call: TRBJ1-1; d_call: -; cdr3_nt: TGTGCCAGCAGTTTATCGCCGCATACCCCGGGCACTGAAGCTTTCTTT; cdr3_aa: CASSLSPHTPGTEAFF
clone_size: -; v_call: TRBV7-9; j_call: TRBJ1-1; d_call: -; cdr3_nt: TGTGCCAGCAGCTCCCTACAGGCCACTGAAGCTTTCTTT; cdr3_aa: CASSSLQATEAFF
clone_size: -; v_call: TRBV19; j_call: TRBJ2-5; d_call: TRBD1; cdr3_nt: TGTGCCAGTAGTCCTACCGGGACAGGGGCAGGAGAGACCCAGTACTTC; cdr3_aa: CASSPTGTGAGETQYF
clone_size: -; v_call: TRBV4-1; j_call: TRBJ1-4; d_call: TRBD1; cdr3_nt: TGCGCCAGCAGCCGAGACAGGGATGAAAAACTGTTTTTT; cdr3_aa: CASSRDRDEKLFF
clone_size: -; v_call: TRBV7-6; j_call: TRBJ1-1; d_call: TRBD1; cdr3_nt: TGTGCCAGCAGCTTACAGGGGGCATACACTGAAGCTTTCTTT; cdr3_aa: CASSLQGAYTEAFF
clone_size: -; v_call: TRBV11-2; j_call: TRBJ2-7; d_call: TRBD1; cdr3_nt: TGTGCCAGCAGCTTGGGACAGGGGACCGAGCAGTACTTC; cdr3_aa: CASSLGQGTEQYF
clone_size: -; v_call: TRBV2; j_call: TRBJ1-3; d_call: -; cdr3_nt: TGTGCCAGCAGTGCAGGGGGAAACACCATATATTTT; cdr3_aa: CASSAGGNTIYF
clone_size: -; v_call: TRBV12-3/TRBV12-4; j_call: TRBJ1-2; d_call: -; cdr3_nt: TGTGCCAGCACCGGCGGAGGTTATGGCTACACCTTC; cdr3_aa: CASTGGGYGYTF
clone_size: once; v_call: TRBV5-8; j_call: TRBJ1-6; d_call: -; cdr3_nt: TGTGCCAGCAGCTTGAGGGGTAATTCACCCCTCCACTTT; cdr3_aa: CASSLRGNSPLHF
clone_size: -; v_call: TRBV6-5; j_call: TRBJ2-7; d_call: TRBD1; cdr3_nt: TGTGCCAGCACCGATACCGGGACAGGGTTAAACGAGCAGTACTTC; cdr3_aa: CASTDTGTGLNEQYF
clone_size: -; v_call: TRBV5-1; j_call: TRBJ1-6; d_call: -; cdr3_nt: TGCGCCAGCAGCTTGCAATCAGGGTTGTATTCACCCCTCCACTTT; cdr3_aa: CASSLQSGLYSPLHF
clone_size: -; v_call: TRBV30; j_call: TRBJ1-1; d_call: -; cdr3_nt: TGTGCCTGGAGTGGGGGGAGGGCTAGAACTACAGAAGCTTTCTTT; cdr3_aa: CAWSGGRARTTEAFF
clone_size: -; v_call: TRBV5-1; j_call: TRBJ2-5; d_call: -; cdr3_nt: TGCGCCAGCAGAGAGGAATTAGAGACCCAGTACTTC; cdr3_aa: CASREELETQYF
clone_size: -; v_call: TRBV5-5; j_call: TRBJ1-1; d_call: -; cdr3_nt: TGTGCCAGCAGCTTGATAGCTACTGAAGCTTTCTTT; cdr3_aa: CASSLIATEAFF
clone_size: -; v_call: TRBV10-1; j_call: TRBJ1-4; d_call: -; cdr3_nt: TGCGCCAGCAGTCCAGGGTTGGAGAATGAAAAACTGTTTTTT; cdr3_aa: CASSPGLENEKLFF
clone_size: -; v_call: TRBV6-5; j_call: TRBJ1-1; d_call: -; cdr3_nt: TGTGCCAGCAGTTTGGACACCTTAAGGACTGAAGCTTTCTTT; cdr3_aa: CASSLDTLRTEAFF
clone_size: -; v_call: TRBV3-1/TRBV3-2; j_call: TRBJ1-2; d_call: TRBD1; cdr3_nt: TGTGCCAGCAGCCCACAGGGGCGAACGAACTATGGCTACACCTTC; cdr3_aa: CASSPQGRTNYGYTF
clone_size: -; v_call: TRBV27; j_call: TRBJ2-7; d_call: -; cdr3_nt: TGTGCCAGCAGTTTCCAGGGCTACGAGCAGTACTTC; cdr3_aa: CASSFQGYEQYF
clone_size: -; v_call: TRBV3-1/TRBV3-2; j_call: TRBJ1-1; d_call: -; cdr3_nt: TGTGCCAGCAGGCCCCTCGGACAGACGAACACTGAAGCTTTCTTT; cdr3_aa: CASRPLGQTNTEAFF
clone_size: -; v_call: TRBV7-2; j_call: TRBJ2-5; d_call: -; cdr3_nt: TGTGCCAGCAGCTTAGTTGAGGTCGGGAGCGGCCAAGAGACCCAGTACTTC; cdr3_aa: CASSLVEVGSGQETQYF
clone_size: -; v_call: TRBV9; j_call: TRBJ2-5; d_call: -; cdr3_nt: TGTGCCAGCAGCGCCAGAATCGGGTCCCAAGAGACCCAGTACTTC; cdr3_aa: CASSARIGSQETQYF
clone_size: -; v_call: TRBV7-2; j_call: TRBJ2-2; d_call: TRBD2; cdr3_nt: TGTGCCAGCAGCTTCCAGGTAGCGGGCGCGAACACCGGGGAGCTGTTTTTT; cdr3_aa: CASSFQVAGANTGELFF
clone_size: -; v_call: TRBV11-1; j_call: TRBJ1-2; d_call: -; cdr3_nt: TGTGCCAGCAGCTTAACTGAAACAGCCACTAGTGGCTACACCTTC; cdr3_aa: CASSLTETATSGYTF
clone_size: -; v_call: TRBV27; j_call: TRBJ2-5; d_call: TRBD1; cdr3_nt: TGTGCCAGCAAATATTTTCCCGGGACAGGGTCACAAGAGACCCAGTACTTC; cdr3_aa: CASKYFPGTGSQETQYF
clone_size: -; v_call: TRBV28; j_call: TRBJ1-2; d_call: -; cdr3_nt: TGTGCCAGCAGTTCTACAGACGACTATGGCTACACCTTC; cdr3_aa: CASSSTDDYGYTF
clone_size: -; v_call: TRBV21-1; j_call: TRBJ1-1; d_call: -; cdr3_nt: TGTGCCAGCAGCCCCCGGACTGTAGAAGCTTTCTTT; cdr3_aa: CASSPRTVEAFF
clone_size: few; v_call: TRBV7-2; j_call: TRBJ2-4; d_call: TRBD1; cdr3_nt: TGTGCCAGCAGCTCCCAGGGGGCCCAGTCAAACATTCAGTACTTC; cdr3_aa: CASSSQGAQSNIQYF
clone_size: -; v_call: TRBV13; j_call: TRBJ2-1; d_call: TRBD2; cdr3_nt: TGTGCCAGCAGCGGAACCGTCGCTAGCGGGGGAGACTACAATGAGCAGTTCTTC; cdr3_aa: CASSGTVASGGDYNEQFF
clone_size: -; v_call: TRBV5-1; j_call: TRBJ1-1; d_call: TRBD1; cdr3_nt: TGCGCCAGCAGCTTGATGTACAGGGGAGGTCGGAGCACTGAAGCTTTCTTT; cdr3_aa: CASSLMYRGGRSTEAFF
clone_size: -; v_call: TRBV29-1; j_call: TRBJ2-5; d_call: -; cdr3_nt: TGCAGCGCCGCCGTTTCTAGCTACCGGGGGACCCAGTACTTC; cdr3_aa: CSAAVSSYRGTQYF
clone_size: -; v_call: TRBV9; j_call: TRBJ2-1; d_call: TRBD2; cdr3_nt: TGTGCCAGCAGCCAGGGACTAGGGCCCAATGAGCAGTTCTTC; cdr3_aa: CASSQGLGPNEQFF
clone_size: -; v_call: TRBV4-2; j_call: TRBJ2-7; d_call: TRBD2; cdr3_nt: TGTGCCAGCAGCCAAGAGGGACTAGCGGGGGGCGTATACGAGCAGTACTTC; cdr3_aa: CASSQEGLAGGVYEQYF
clone_size: -; v_call: TRBV6-2/TRBV6-3; j_call: TRBJ2-7; d_call: -; cdr3_nt: TGTGCCAGCAGTTACCCGGACCTGCGGGGCGAGCAGTACTTC; cdr3_aa: CASSYPDLRGEQYF
clone_size: -; v_call: TRBV2; j_call: TRBJ2-3; d_call: -; cdr3_nt: TGTGCCAGCAGAAGGGAGCCATTGGGGACAGATACGCAGTATTTT; cdr3_aa: CASRREPLGTDTQYF
clone_size: -; v_call: TRBV2; j_call: TRBJ1-1; d_call: TRBD1; cdr3_nt: TGTGCCAGCACCGACAGGGGCCAATTCACTGAAGCTTTCTTT; cdr3_aa: CASTDRGQFTEAFF